Below, 2 T cell receptor beta chains from the same sample are listed, as sequenced in a study of T cells after yellow fever vaccination. TCRdb reanalysed the 5' RACE reads using MiXCR and keeps one entry per CDR3 protein. The sample holds 200,000 or so distinct CDR3 sequences, 5.5% to 8.5% seen once. The sample here was CD4+ T cells sorted from PBMCs, taken on the day of the yellow fever booster vaccination. All receptors come from a man between 25 and 39 years old who received the YFV17D yellow fever vaccine.

This clonotype has only a few counts. The rearrangement uses TRBV15 and TRBJ1-5; 11 bases match TRBD1. Trimming cost V 4 bases and J 7 bases; bases outside gene matches: 12. The germline V gene has CDR1 LNHNV and CDR2 YYDKDF (reference sequence). The CDR3 totals 17 residues. CDR3 DNA: TGTGCCACCAGCACACTGGGATGGGACAGGGGGGGGCAGCCCCAGCATTTT. This translates into CATSTLGWDRGGQPQHF.

At least ten counts were recorded for this clonotype. V and J are TRBV7-2 and TRBJ2-3, with TRBD2 identical over 9 bases. V gave up 2 bases and J gave up 6 bases; unmatched junction bases: 6. The CDR3 runs to 15 residues. Germline CDR1 and CDR2: SGHTA and FQGNSA. The CDR3 loop is CASSLLAGVPDTQYF. The CDR3 region has the DNA TGTGCCAGCAGCTTATTAGCGGGAGTACCTGATACGCAGTATTTT.